This passage covers 10 T cell receptor beta chains from one sample sequenced in a study of T cells in narcolepsy (dated 2018 in TCRdb). Library method: the immunoSEQ multiplex PCR assay. Held by TCRdb, this immuneACCESS table contains in-frame sequences only and omits some clones. Under half of the omission traces to an unresolved V gene where checked; the cause of the rest is unknown. In all, the sample holds tens of thousands of clones, and roughly four fifths of those were seen once. Approximately 1.3% of the sample rests with the top ten. The sequenced material came from CD45RA- memory CD4+ T cells from PBMCs. Reading the label with the study, this specimen's cell subset or site is: memory T cells sorted ex vivo from peripheral blood. These receptors originate from a human donor with narcolepsy.

This chain links TRBV6-5 with TRBJ1-2, with D perhaps matching TRBD1 (6 bases). Trimming left V 5 bases short and J 4 bases short, with 11 bases between. This CDR3 is built from 13 residues. The germline V gene encodes CDR1 MNHEY and CDR2 SVGAGI. The CDR3 is CASSQHRAYGYTF. CDR3 nucleotides: TGTGCCAGCAGTCAACACAGGGCCTATGGCTACACCTTC.

This clone has a handful of counts. V gene TRBV7-9 combines with J gene TRBJ1-3; D ambiguous. CDR3 length equals 11 residues. The germline CDR1 and CDR2 sequences are SEHNR and FQNEAQ (reference sequence). With 6 bases removed from V and 11 bases from J, the gap between germline ends came to 11 bases. The DNA for the CDR3 is TGTGCCAGCAGAGGCCCTGAATCCATATATTTT. It codes for CASRGPESIYF.

This clone has just one count. This chain joins TRBV2 and TRBJ2-5, with unresolved D. With the DNA end fitting TRBJ2-7 better, the J assignment may be wrong. CDR3 size: 14 residues. Germline V gives CDR1 SNHLY, CDR2 FYNNEI. CDR3 amino acids: CASSVEAKGYEQYF. The CDR3 DNA sequence: TGTGCCAGCAGTGTTGAGGCGAAGGGTTACGAGCAGTACTTC.

The rearrangement links TRBV28 to TRBJ1-2, with D tentatively TRBD1 (5 bases). CDR3 size: 13 residues. V lost 7 bases, J lost 7 bases, and 16 bases lay in between. Germline CDR1 MDHEN, CDR2 SYDVKM. CDR3 in amino acids: CASKKLIRAGYTF. CDR3 bases: TGTGCCAGCAAAAAATTAATCAGGGCTGGCTACACCTTC.

This clone was seen only once. This chain links TRBV28 with TRBJ2-5; 7 bases are a match to TRBD2. V was clipped by 4 bases and J by 1 base; unmatched bases: 12. In germline, CDR1 is MDHEN, CDR2 SYDVKM. CDR3 size: 17 residues. The CDR3 reads CASSSHGAGDFQETQYF. The DNA of the CDR3 is TGTGCCAGCAGTTCCCATGGGGCGGGAGATTTCCAAGAGACCCAGTACTTC. Supplemented by reference TRBV28 and TRBJ2-5, the full variable domain reads DVKVTQSSRYLVKRTGEKVFLECVQDMDHENMFWYRQDPGLGLRLIYFSYDVKMKEKGDIPEGYSVSREKKERFSLILESASTNQTSMYLCASSSHGAGDFQETQYFGPGTRLLVL.

V gene TRBV4-3 combines with J gene TRBJ2-3; 12 nucleotides align to TRBD2. The CDR3 is 15 amino acids. Germline CDR1 reads LGHNA; CDR2 reads YSLEER. The V segment lost 2 bases and the J segment 4 bases; nucleotides outside the gene matches: 1. CDR3 sequence reads: CASSQLAGGSDTQYF. The CDR3 DNA is TGCGCCAGCAGCCAACTAGCGGGAGGGTCAGATACGCAGTATTTT.

This chain uses TRBV18 with TRBJ2-1; 7 nucleotides agree with TRBD2. The J segment lost 7 bases and the V segment lost 6 bases, leaving 9 bases of the junction unmatched. CDR1 is KGHSH, CDR2 LQKENI, per germline. The CDR3 runs to 14 residues. The CDR3 is CASSVQRDRNEQFF. In DNA, the CDR3 is TGTGCCAGCTCGGTTCAGCGGGACCGGAATGAGCAGTTCTTC.

The genes are TRBV11-2 and TRBJ1-1, with no clear D. Germline V gives CDR1 SGHAT, CDR2 FQNNGV. Trimming removed 8 bases at V and 1 base at J, with 14 bases between. The CDR3 covers 14 residues. Here the CDR3 DNA reads TGTGCCAGCGCCGATTGGGTCCCGAACACTGAAGCTTTCTTT. Its translation is CASADWVPNTEAFF.

CDR3 sequence: CASSLFAAGGIKGDNEQFF. DNA for the CDR3: TGTGCCAGCAGCTTATTTGCGGCGGGAGGTATCAAAGGTGACAATGAGCAGTTCTTC. This rearrangement joins TRBV7-2 to TRBJ2-1; 8 bases agree with TRBD2. This CDR3 region has 19 residues. V lost 2 bases and J lost 5; bases outside the gene matches: 17. The germline V gene has CDR1 SGHTA and CDR2 FQGNSA.

The rearrangement links TRBV5-4 to TRBJ2-2; D unclear. The CDR3 consists of 12 residues. Germline CDR1 and CDR2: SGHNT and YYREEE (reference sequence). Trimming took 3 bases from V and 6 from J, leaving 6 bases between them. DNA of the CDR3: TGTGCCAGCAGCTCACCGCCCGGGGAGCTGTTTTTT. This codes for CASSSPPGELFF.